This T cell receptor beta chain was recorded in a study of memory CD4+ T cells and cytomegalovirus serostatus. The sort gate was single viable CD3+CD4+CD8-CD45RO+ cells for memory CD4+ T cells. The CDR3 sequence is 17 residues long. Germline assignment: CDR1 KGHSH and CDR2 LQKENI. V gave up 3 bases and J gave up 0 bases; unmatched junction bases: 5. The repertoire was sequenced with immunoSEQ multiplex PCR; TCRdb's copy has only in-frame clones and lacks some. The table has around 50,000 clones, about 81% seen once. The sequence was collected from an adult in good health and CMV-seronegative. Sequencing was carried out using memory CD4+ T cells from blood. The chain carries TRBV18 and TRBJ1-3; 10 bases align to TRBD1. The CDR3 here is CASSPGTGAFSGNTIYF. In DNA form, the CDR3 reads TGTGCCAGCTCACCCGGGACAGGGGCCTTCTCTGGAAACACCATATATTTT.